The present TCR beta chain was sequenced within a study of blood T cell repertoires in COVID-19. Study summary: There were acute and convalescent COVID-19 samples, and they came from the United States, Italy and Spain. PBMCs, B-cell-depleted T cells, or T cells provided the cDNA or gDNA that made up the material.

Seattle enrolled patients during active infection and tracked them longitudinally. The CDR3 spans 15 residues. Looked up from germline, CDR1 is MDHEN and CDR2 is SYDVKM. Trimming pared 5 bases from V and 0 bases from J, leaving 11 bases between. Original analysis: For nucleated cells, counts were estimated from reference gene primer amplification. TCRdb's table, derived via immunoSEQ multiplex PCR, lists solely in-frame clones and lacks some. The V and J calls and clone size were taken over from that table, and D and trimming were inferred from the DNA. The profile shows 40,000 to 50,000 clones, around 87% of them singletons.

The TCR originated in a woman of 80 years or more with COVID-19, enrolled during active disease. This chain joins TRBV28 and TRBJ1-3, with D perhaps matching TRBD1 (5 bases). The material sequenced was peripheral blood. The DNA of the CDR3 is TGTGCCAGCAGTCTTAGACAGCCCTCTGGAAACACCATATATTTT. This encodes CASSLRQPSGNTIYF. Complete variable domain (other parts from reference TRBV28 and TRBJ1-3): DVKVTQSSRYLVKRTGEKVFLECVQDMDHENMFWYRQDPGLGLRLIYFSYDVKMKEKGDIPEGYSVSREKKERFSLILESASTNQTSMYLCASSLRQPSGNTIYFGEGSWLTVV.